The sequence of this T cell receptor beta chain was determined in a study of cytomegalovirus exposure and HLA in healthy donors. Study at large: A previous analysis identified approximately 110 million unique TCR beta sequences derived from some 200 million T cells.

As concerns this clone: The antigen is undetermined.

Study conclusions and caveats: Investigators reported over 150 TCR beta chains as tied to cytomegalovirus. An Asian-associated ancestry cluster reportedly showed fewer N-insertions than the approximately 650-donor mean in a later analysis. Analyses of presence/absence relied on an assumption of roughly uniform sequencing depth across donors.

Trimming took 7 bases from V and 6 from J; bases not matched to a gene: 9. CDR1 MNHNS and CDR2 SASEGT come from the germline V gene. The CDR3 is 14 residues long. PCR was performed using 60 Vbeta and 13 Jbeta primers. Generated by immunoSEQ multiplex PCR, the TCRdb table keeps only in-frame clones and is missing some. The profile shows about 98,000 clones, around four fifths of them singletons. The sequence came from a female donor in good health and CMV-seropositive. Material: PBMCs. The chain couples TRBV6-1 to TRBJ1-1, with 9 bases aligning to TRBD1. CDR3 coding DNA: TGTGCCAGCATGGGACAGGGACTTTGGGCTGAAGCTTTCTTT. Translating it yields CASMGQGLWAEAFF.